The rows below give T cell receptor beta chains drawn from one sample of a study of T cells after yellow fever vaccination. MiXCR, applied by TCRdb to the 5' RACE reads, yields one record per CDR3 protein. The table shows 250,000 to 400,000 distinct CDR3 sequences, with approximately 4% occurring only once. The sample in question was PBMCs, obtained 5 days after the yellow fever booster vaccination. These receptors originate from a man between 18 and 35 years old who received the YFV17D yellow fever vaccine. Both conserved end residues are part of each CDR3.

CDR3,V,J
CASSVSGGAYYGYTF,TRBV5-5,TRBJ1-2
CASSPPQGRKENIQYF,TRBV18,TRBJ2-4
CASSLDHPSNQPQHF,TRBV5-1,TRBJ1-5
CASRGDRGNQPQHF,TRBV28,TRBJ1-5
CASSWGGTNEQYF,TRBV4-2,TRBJ2-7
CASTRSDTQYF,TRBV28,TRBJ2-3
CASSAPGQGYIAEAFF,TRBV9,TRBJ1-1
CASSQESWGRGPETQYF,TRBV4-1,TRBJ2-5
CSARSTSGEWLTQYF,TRBV20-1,TRBJ2-5
CASTSEGTDTQYF,TRBV2,TRBJ2-3
CASSAAPESDSPLHF,TRBV9,TRBJ1-6
CASSPGLNNQPQHF,TRBV12-3/TRBV12-4,TRBJ1-5
CASSESVGAGAQYF,TRBV10-2,TRBJ2-5
CASSSEPREEELFF,TRBV5-4,TRBJ2-2
CASSLAPSNQPQHF,TRBV7-2,TRBJ1-5
CASSLRGTSGYQETQYF,TRBV4-1,TRBJ2-5
CASSQGAQPQHF,TRBV18,TRBJ1-5
CASGRQRAYQETQYF,TRBV5-1,TRBJ2-5
CASSPRSTSGKEQFF,TRBV7-3,TRBJ2-1
CASSPLRPGADTQYF,TRBV18,TRBJ2-3